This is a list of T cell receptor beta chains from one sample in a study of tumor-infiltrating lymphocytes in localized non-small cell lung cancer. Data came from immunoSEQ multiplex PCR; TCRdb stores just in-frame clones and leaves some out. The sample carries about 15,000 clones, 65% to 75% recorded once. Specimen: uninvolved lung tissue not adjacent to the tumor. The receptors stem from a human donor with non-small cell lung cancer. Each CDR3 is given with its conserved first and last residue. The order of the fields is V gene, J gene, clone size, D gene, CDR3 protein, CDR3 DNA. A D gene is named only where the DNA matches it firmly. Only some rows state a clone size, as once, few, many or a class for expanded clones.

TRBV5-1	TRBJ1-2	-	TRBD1	CASSETGGNYGYTF	TGCGCCAGCAGCGAAACAGGGGGCAACTATGGCTACACCTTC
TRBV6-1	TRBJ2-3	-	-	CASSGGVADTQYF	TGTGCCAGTAGTGGAGGGGTGGCAGATACGCAGTATTTT
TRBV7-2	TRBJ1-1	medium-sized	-	CASSAGPRTNTEAFF	TGTGCCAGCAGCGCCGGACCGAGGACGAACACTGAAGCTTTCTTT
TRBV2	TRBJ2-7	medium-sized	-	CASRLDEQYF	TGTGCCAGCAGGTTGGACGAGCAGTACTTC
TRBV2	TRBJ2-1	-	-	CASSESGGPNNEQFF	TGTGCCAGCAGTGAAAGTGGGGGTCCTAACAATGAGCAGTTCTTC
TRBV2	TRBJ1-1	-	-	CASTAGAISEAFF	TGTGCCAGCACGGCAGGGGCCATTTCTGAAGCTTTCTTT
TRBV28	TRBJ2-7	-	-	CASRIPRGSGPIFPHEQYF	TGTGCCAGCAGGATCCCCAGAGGTAGCGGCCCTATATTCCCCCACGAGCAGTACTTC
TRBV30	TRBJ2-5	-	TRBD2	CAWTPGGGETQYF	TGTGCCTGGACCCCGGGGGGAGGCGAGACCCAGTACTTC
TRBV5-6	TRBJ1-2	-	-	CASSPRGVNYGYTF	TGTGCCAGCAGCCCCCGGGGGGTTAACTATGGCTACACCTTC
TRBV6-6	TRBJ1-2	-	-	CASSRQANYGYTF	TGTGCCAGCAGTCGCCAGGCTAACTATGGCTACACCTTC
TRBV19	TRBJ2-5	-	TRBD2	CASSIDPPGTSGQETQYF	TGTGCCAGTAGTATAGACCCCCCTGGGACTAGCGGCCAAGAGACCCAGTACTTC
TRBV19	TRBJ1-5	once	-	CASSIALFSNQPQHF	TGTGCCAGTAGTATAGCACTGTTTAGCAATCAGCCCCAGCATTTT
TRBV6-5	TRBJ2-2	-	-	CASSYRTPYTGELFF	TGTGCCAGCAGTTACAGGACACCCTACACCGGGGAGCTGTTTTTT
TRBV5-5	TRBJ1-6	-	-	CASSLRGRADNSPLHF	TGTGCCAGCAGCTTGAGGGGCCGAGCGGATAATTCACCCCTCCACTTT
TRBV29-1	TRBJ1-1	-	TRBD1	CSVSDRMNTEAFF	TGCAGCGTTTCGGACAGGATGAACACTGAAGCTTTCTTT
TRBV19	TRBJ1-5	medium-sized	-	CASSIGQGRGQPQHF	TGTGCCAGTAGTATAGGGCAGGGGCGAGGTCAGCCCCAGCATTTT
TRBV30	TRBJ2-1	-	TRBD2	CAWSVLASGGRRSSYNEQFF	TGTGCCTGGAGTGTACTCGCTAGCGGGGGGCGAAGAAGCTCCTACAATGAGCAGTTCTTC
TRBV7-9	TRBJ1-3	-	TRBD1	CASSFGQGRRNTIYF	TGTGCCAGCAGCTTTGGACAGGGGAGGAGAAACACCATATATTTT
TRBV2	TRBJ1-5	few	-	CASSRLNSNQPQHF	TGTGCCAGCAGCCGATTGAATAGCAATCAGCCCCAGCATTTT
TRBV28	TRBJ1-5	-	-	CASSLYRGRNQPQHF	TGTGCCAGCAGTTTATATAGGGGACGCAATCAGCCCCAGCATTTT
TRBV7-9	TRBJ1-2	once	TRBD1	CASSTNRGHYGYTF	TGTGCCAGCAGCACCAACAGGGGTCACTATGGCTACACCTTC
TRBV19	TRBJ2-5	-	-	CASTQGGETQYF	TGTGCCAGTACCCAGGGTGGTGAGACCCAGTACTTC
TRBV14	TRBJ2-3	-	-	CASSQGGLLTDTQYF	TGTGCCAGCAGCCAAGGGGGCCTTTTGACAGATACGCAGTATTTT
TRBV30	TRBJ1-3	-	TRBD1	CAWSVRTGVGNTIYF	TGTGCCTGGAGTGTACGGACAGGGGTTGGAAACACCATATATTTT
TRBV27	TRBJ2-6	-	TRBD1	CASRIPGQGDTGANVLTF	TGTGCCAGCAGGATACCGGGACAGGGAGACACTGGGGCCAACGTCCTGACTTTC
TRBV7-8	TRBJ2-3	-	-	CASSPRASYRGTDTQYF	TGTGCCAGCAGCCCCAGAGCCAGTTATCGTGGCACAGATACGCAGTATTTT
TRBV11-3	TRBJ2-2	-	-	CASSPRRGNTGELFF	TGTGCCAGCAGCCCCCGTAGGGGTAACACCGGGGAGCTGTTTTTT
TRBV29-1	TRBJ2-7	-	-	CSVEGAASGSYEQYF	TGCAGCGTTGAGGGGGCGGCTAGCGGCTCCTACGAGCAGTACTTC
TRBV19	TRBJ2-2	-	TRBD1	CASCGQGSSGELFF	TGTGCCAGTTGCGGACAGGGTTCTTCCGGGGAGCTGTTTTTT
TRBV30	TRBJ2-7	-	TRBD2	CAWSVGGGSYEQYF	TGTGCCTGGAGTGTAGGTGGCGGGAGCTACGAGCAGTACTTC
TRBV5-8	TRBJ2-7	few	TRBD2	CASTRWGSGVEQYF	TGTGCCAGCACTCGCTGGGGTAGCGGGGTCGAGCAGTACTTC
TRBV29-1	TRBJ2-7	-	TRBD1	CSGGFGQGTNEQYF	TGCAGCGGGGGATTTGGACAGGGAACTAACGAGCAGTACTTC
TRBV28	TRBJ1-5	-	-	CASRVIGQPQHF	TGTGCCAGCAGGGTAATAGGTCAGCCCCAGCATTTT
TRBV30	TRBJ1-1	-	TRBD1	CAWSLPGTGSTEAFF	TGTGCCTGGAGCCTACCCGGGACAGGGTCCACTGAAGCTTTCTTT
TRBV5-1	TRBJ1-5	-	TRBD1	CASSPTTGANQPQHF	TGCGCCAGCAGCCCTACGACAGGGGCCAATCAGCCCCAGCATTTT
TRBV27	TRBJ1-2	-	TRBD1	CASSPTGLDGYTF	TGTGCCAGCAGTCCGACAGGGCTGGATGGCTACACCTTC
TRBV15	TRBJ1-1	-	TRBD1	CATSGGQGEYTEAFF	TGTGCCACCAGCGGGGGACAGGGCGAGTACACTGAAGCTTTCTTT
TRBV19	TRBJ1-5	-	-	CASSIRTDSYNQPQHF	TGTGCCAGTAGTATAAGGACCGACAGCTACAATCAGCCCCAGCATTTT
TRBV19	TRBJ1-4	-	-	CASKGGAWGEKLFF	TGTGCCAGTAAGGGGGGGGCCTGGGGTGAAAAACTGTTTTTT
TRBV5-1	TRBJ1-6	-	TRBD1	CASSREGQGGSPLHF	TGCGCCAGCAGCCGGGAGGGACAGGGGGGATCACCCCTCCACTTT
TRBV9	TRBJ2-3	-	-	CASSGDLSTDTQYF	TGTGCCAGCAGCGGGGACCTTAGCACAGATACGCAGTATTTT
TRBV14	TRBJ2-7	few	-	CASSQRIRFQNEQYF	TGTGCCAGCAGCCAAAGAATCAGGTTTCAGAACGAGCAGTACTTC
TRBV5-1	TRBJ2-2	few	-	CASAAGTTNTGELFF	TGCGCCAGCGCGGCGGGTACTACGAACACCGGGGAGCTGTTTTTT
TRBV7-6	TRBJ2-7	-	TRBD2	CASSLGLAGYEQYF	TGTGCCAGCAGCTTAGGGCTAGCGGGGTACGAGCAGTACTTC